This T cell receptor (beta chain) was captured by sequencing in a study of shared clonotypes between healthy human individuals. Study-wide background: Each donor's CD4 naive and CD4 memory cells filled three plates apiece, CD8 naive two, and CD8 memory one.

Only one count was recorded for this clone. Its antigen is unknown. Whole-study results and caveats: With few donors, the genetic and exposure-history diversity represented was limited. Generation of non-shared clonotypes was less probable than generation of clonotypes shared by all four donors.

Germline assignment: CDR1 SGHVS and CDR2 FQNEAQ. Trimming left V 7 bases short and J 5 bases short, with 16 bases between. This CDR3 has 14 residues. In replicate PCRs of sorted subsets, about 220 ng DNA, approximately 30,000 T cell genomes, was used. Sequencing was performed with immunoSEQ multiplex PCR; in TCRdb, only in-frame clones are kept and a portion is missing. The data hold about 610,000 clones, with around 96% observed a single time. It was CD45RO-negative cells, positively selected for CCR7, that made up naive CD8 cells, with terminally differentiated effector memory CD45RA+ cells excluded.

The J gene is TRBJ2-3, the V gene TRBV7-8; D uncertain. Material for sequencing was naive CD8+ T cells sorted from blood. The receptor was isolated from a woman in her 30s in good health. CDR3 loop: CASTAFERGDTQYF. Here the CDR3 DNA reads TGTGCCAGCACCGCTTTTGAAAGAGGAGATACGCAGTATTTT.